The 8 T cell receptor beta chains presented below share a single source sample, sequenced in a study of T-cell reconstitution after alpha-beta-depleted transplantation in children. The library targeted TCRbeta and was prepared with unique molecular identifiers. TCRdb called the PCR reads again in MiXCR, with one record for every CDR3 protein. This table has about 7,700 distinct CDR3 sequences, about an eighth appearing once. The source was PBMCs, mostly from graft donor cells, collected 60 days after TCRalphabeta/CD19-depleted stem cell transplant. The receptors derive from a patient aged 2-10 years who had a stem cell transplant for inherited bone marrow failure, so the T cells may come from the graft donor.

This clonotype was detected many times. The chain uses TRBV6-5 and TRBJ2-7; D is unresolved. V lost 8 bases to trimming and J lost 0 bases, with 5 bases between them. The CDR3 runs 11 residues. Germline V CDR1 and CDR2: MNHEY, SVGAGI. CDR3 DNA: TGTGCCAGCCAGAGCTCCTACGAGCAGTACTTC. Translating it yields CASQSSYEQYF.

This clonotype rates as medium-sized. V gene TRBV28 combines with J gene TRBJ1-2; 7 nucleotides line up with TRBD1. Unmatched junction bases numbered 5, after V lost 5 bases and J lost 2 bases. This CDR3 contains 14 residues. From germline, CDR1 is MDHEN and CDR2 SYDVKM. The CDR3 loop is CASSPAGGNYGYTF. Here the CDR3 DNA reads TGTGCCAGCAGTCCAGCAGGGGGGAACTATGGCTACACCTTC.

This clonotype was recorded many times. The V gene is TRBV3-1, the J gene TRBJ2-7; D unresolved. CDR3 length: 14 residues. Trimming took off 2 bases at V and 0 bases at J, with 8 bases between the two ends. Germline CDR1 reads LGHDT; CDR2 reads YNNKEL (reference sequence). CDR3 DNA sequence: TGTGCCAGCAGCCAATTCGGCGGCTCCTACGAGCAGTACTTC. Translated, it gives CASSQFGGSYEQYF.

This clonotype has ten or more counts. The CDR3 spells CASSLVRGPHEQYF. The CDR3 DNA reads as TGCGCCAGCAGCTTGGTTCGAGGCCCCCACGAGCAGTACTTC. This chain links TRBV5-1 with TRBJ2-7; no reliable D call. The CDR3 is 14 amino acids. Between the trimmed V and J ends, which lost 0 bases and 5 bases, there was a span of 12 bases. CDR1 and CDR2 (germline): SGHRS, YFSETQ.

This clonotype was observed at least ten times. The CDR3 DNA sequence: TGTGCCAGCAGCTCCCGGACTAGCGGGGGGGTTCAGTACTTC. This translates into CASSSRTSGGVQYF. The V gene is TRBV7-9, the J gene TRBJ2-7; 15 nucleotides match TRBD2. CDR1 and CDR2 from the germline V gene are SEHNR and FQNEAQ (reference sequence). This CDR3 is 14 amino acids long. V shed 4 bases and J 10 bases; nucleotides not matched to a gene: 5.

The rearrangement links TRBV7-9 to TRBJ2-1; TRBD2 might be the D (5 bases). The CDR3 length is 11 residues. Germline assignment: CDR1 SEHNR and CDR2 FQNEAQ (reference sequence). Trimming took 1 base from V and 10 from J, leaving 5 bases between them. The CDR3 reads CASSLGGEQFF. The DNA of the CDR3 is TGTGCCAGCAGCTTAGGAGGGGAGCAGTTCTTC.

This clonotype came up many times. The V gene is TRBV12-3 or TRBV12-4, the J gene TRBJ2-6, with TRBD1 identical over 11 bases. V lost 6 bases, J lost 6 bases, and 4 bases stayed unmatched. This CDR3 has 15 residues. CDR3 in DNA: TGTGCCAGCAGGCCGGGACAGGGGGTGGCCAACGTCCTGACTTTC. It codes for CASRPGQGVANVLTF.

This clonotype was observed many times. The V gene is TRBV18, the J gene TRBJ1-2; 7 bases match TRBD1. Germline V gene lookup returns CDR1 KGHSH and CDR2 LQKENI. Trimming at V came to 2 bases and at J to 4 bases, leaving 10 bases not matched to a gene. This CDR3 region has 16 residues. CDR3 in DNA: TGTGCCAGCTCACCAATAGCGGGACAGATGAGCTATGGCTACACCTTC. Amino acid sequence: CASSPIAGQMSYGYTF.